Each of the 27 T cell receptor beta chains below was sequenced from the same sample in a study of T-cell reconstitution after alpha-beta-depleted transplantation in children. Molecular barcoding with unique molecular identifiers was used for the TCRbeta library. TCRdb redid the calling of the PCR reads with MiXCR, one entry per CDR3 protein. The sample lists around 490,000 distinct CDR3 sequences, 11% occurring once. The specimen comprised PBMCs, mostly from graft donor cells, sampled 180 days after TCRalphabeta/CD19-depleted stem cell transplant. Source of these receptors: a female patient aged 2 to 10 who had a stem cell transplant for aplastic anemia, so the T cells may come from the graft donor.

In its sample, this clonotype was seen a few times. This sequence joins TRBV10-3 and TRBJ2-5; 10 nucleotides line up with TRBD2. After removal of 4 bases from V and 4 bases from J, the junction contained 6 bases not matched to a gene. CDR3 length equals 15 residues. In germline, CDR1 is ENHRY, CDR2 SYGVKD. CDR3: CAISVGLAKGETQYF. The DNA for the CDR3 is TGTGCCATCAGTGTGGGACTAGCGAAAGGAGAGACCCAGTACTTC.

The gene calls are TRBV7-3 and TRBJ2-2; D call uncertain. Per the germline V gene, CDR1 is SGHTA and CDR2 is FQGTGA. This CDR3 comprises 13 residues. The V end was cut by 2 bases, the J end by 5 bases, with 6 bases between. The CDR3 nucleotides read TGTGCCAGCAGCTTACGGCAGACCGGGGAGCTGTTTTTT. It yields the protein CASSLRQTGELFF. Filled out from reference TRBV7-3 and TRBJ2-2, the complete variable domain reads GAGVSQTPSNKVTEKGKYVELRCDPISGHTALYWYRQSLGQGPEFLIYFQGTGAADDSGLPNDRFFAVRPEGSVSTLKIQRTERGDSAVYLCASSLRQTGELFFGEGSRLTVL.

The V call is TRBV7-9, the J call TRBJ2-3; D gene unclear. Trimming pared 3 bases from V and 0 bases from J, leaving 10 bases between. The CDR3 has 15 amino acids. Germline CDR1 reads SEHNR; CDR2 reads FQNEAQ (reference sequence). CDR3 amino acids: CASSFHSVSTDTQYF. As DNA, the CDR3 is TGTGCCAGCAGCTTTCACAGCGTCAGCACAGATACGCAGTATTTT.

The J gene is TRBJ1-2, the V gene TRBV12-3 or TRBV12-4, with a weak D call TRBD1 (6 bases). Deletions cut 7 bases from V and 6 bases from J, with 15 bases between. The CDR3 covers 13 residues. CDR3 DNA: TGTGCCAGCATCCCTGGGGGGGCGAATGGCTACACCTTC. Protein product: CASIPGGANGYTF.

There are a few counts of this clonotype. This chain links TRBV20-1 with TRBJ2-3, with 15 bases fitting TRBD2. In germline, CDR1 is DFQATT, CDR2 SNEGSKA (reference sequence). The CDR3 covers 19 residues. The V segment lost 0 bases and the J segment 3 bases; nucleotides outside the gene matches: 10. The CDR3 is CSAREYGLAGGRGTDTQYF. The CDR3 DNA reads as TGCAGTGCTAGAGAGTATGGACTAGCGGGGGGGCGAGGAACAGATACGCAGTATTTT.

This clonotype was picked up many times. This chain joins TRBV28 and TRBJ2-2; the match to TRBD2 covers 10 bases. The trim removed 7 bases at V and 0 bases at J, leaving 2 bases unmatched. The CDR3 sequence is 15 residues long. Germline CDR1 is MDHEN and CDR2 is SYDVKM. In DNA form, the CDR3 reads TGTGCCAGCAAGGGACTAGCGACGAACACCGGGGAGCTGTTTTTT. This encodes CASKGLATNTGELFF. The full variable domain, its missing parts supplied by reference TRBV28 and TRBJ2-2, is DVKVTQSSRYLVKRTGEKVFLECVQDMDHENMFWYRQDPGLGLRLIYFSYDVKMKEKGDIPEGYSVSREKKERFSLILESASTNQTSMYLCASKGLATNTGELFFGEGSRLTVL.

This clonotype occurred a few times. The chain combines TRBV9 with TRBJ1-6; D remains ambiguous. The CDR3 sequence is 15 residues long. Trimming took off 0 bases at V and 8 bases at J, with 12 bases between the two ends. Germline-derived CDR1 and CDR2 are SGDLS and YYNGEE. CDR3 sequence (DNA): TGTGCCAGCAGCGTAGAAGGGTACCGGCATTCACCCCTCCACTTT. Translating gives CASSVEGYRHSPLHF.

The genes are TRBV5-8 and TRBJ1-2; 7 nucleotides align to TRBD1. Per the germline V gene, CDR1 is SGHTS and CDR2 is YDEGEE. This CDR3 region has 14 residues. The junction had 2 bases not matched to a gene; V was cut back by 3 bases and J by 0 bases. CDR3 nucleotides: TGTGCCAGCAGCTCAGACAGGGCTAACTATGGCTACACCTTC. Amino acid sequence: CASSSDRANYGYTF. Supplemented by reference TRBV5-8 and TRBJ1-2, the full variable domain reads EAGVTQSPTHLIKTRGQQATLRCSPISGHTSVYWYQQALGLGLQFLLWYDEGEERNRGNFPPRFSGRQFPNYSSELNVNALELEDSALYLCASSSDRANYGYTFGSGTRLTVV.

This clonotype has just a few counts. V gene TRBV6-1 combines with J gene TRBJ2-7, with 10 bases lining up with TRBD1. The CDR3 spans 14 residues. V gave up 6 bases and J gave up 6 bases; unmatched junction bases: 8. Germline V gives CDR1 MNHNS, CDR2 SASEGT. The CDR3 DNA is TGTGCCAGCAGCTCCGGGACAGGGGTCGGCGAGCAGTACTTC. Translating gives CASSSGTGVGEQYF.

This clonotype was counted many times. The V call is TRBV5-6, the J call TRBJ1-5; tentatively, D is TRBD1 (6 bases). The V and J ends lost 2 bases and 3 bases respectively, with 12 bases between them. The CDR3 totals 15 residues. Germline loops: CDR1 SGHDT, CDR2 YYEEEE. The CDR3 is CASSFGGTNNQPQHF. The CDR3 bases are TGTGCCAGCAGCTTCGGCGGGACAAACAATCAGCCCCAGCATTTT. Filled out from reference TRBV5-6 and TRBJ1-5, the complete variable domain reads DAGVTQSPTHLIKTRGQQVTLRCSPKSGHDTVSWYQQALGQGPQFIFQYYEEEERQRGNFPDRFSGHQFPNYSSELNVNALLLGDSALYLCASSFGGTNNQPQHFGDGTRLSIL.

This clonotype appeared a few times. The chain employs TRBV6-6 and TRBJ2-1; D is unclear. Germline CDR1 MNHNY, CDR2 SVGAGI (reference sequence). Deletions cut 6 bases from V and 6 bases from J, with 9 bases between. The CDR3 length is 12 residues. In DNA, the CDR3 is TGTGCCAGCAGCCCAAACCCCAATGAGCAGTTCTTC. It specifies CASSPNPNEQFF.

The J gene is TRBJ2-1, the V gene TRBV9; 12 nucleotides agree with TRBD2. The CDR3 is 20 amino acids. V lost 3 bases and J lost 6; bases outside the gene matches: 19. Germline lookup yields CDR1 SGDLS and CDR2 YYNGEE. CDR3 nucleotides: TGTGCCAGCAGCGAACCGACAGCAAATTACGGACTAGCGGGACCCAATGAGCAGTTCTTC. It codes for CASSEPTANYGLAGPNEQFF.

This clonotype was counted a few times. The chain combines TRBV19 with TRBJ1-1; maybe TRBD1 (6 bases). The CDR3 length is 13 residues. V was pared by 3 bases and J by 6 bases, with 11 bases between. CDR1 is LNHDA, CDR2 SQIVND, per germline (reference sequence). The CDR3 spells CASSMSGAAEAFF. The CDR3 nucleotides are TGTGCCAGTAGTATGTCGGGGGCCGCTGAAGCTTTCTTT.

The V call is TRBV5-1, the J call TRBJ2-7; 8 positions match TRBD1. Losses at the gene ends were 3 bases for V and 5 bases for J; bases not matched to a gene: 7. Looked up from germline, CDR1 is SGHRS and CDR2 is YFSETQ. CDR3 length equals 14 residues. CDR3 sequence: CASSWAGGYDEQYF. The CDR3 bases are TGCGCCAGCAGCTGGGCAGGGGGCTACGACGAGCAGTACTTC.

In this sample, this clonotype turned up many times. This chain joins TRBV29-1 and TRBJ2-2; D may be TRBD2 (6 bases). This CDR3 has 14 amino acids. Germline V gene sequence: CDR1 SQVTM, CDR2 ANQGSEA. The V and J ends lost 6 bases and 4 bases respectively, with 15 bases between them. The CDR3 spells CSVSPARGTGELFF. CDR3 nucleotides: TGCAGCGTATCCCCCGCGCGGGGCACCGGGGAGCTGTTTTTT.

This chain joins TRBV6-5 and TRBJ2-5; 9 positions match TRBD1. CDR1 and CDR2 (germline): MNHEY, SVGAGI. With 5 bases clipped from V and 4 bases from J, the junction kept 8 bases outside the gene matches. This CDR3 region has 15 residues. In DNA, the CDR3 is TGTGCCAGCAGTCGGGACAGGGTGGAACTAGAGACCCAGTACTTC. Its protein product is CASSRDRVELETQYF.

The chain combines TRBV7-8 with TRBJ2-4, with D perhaps TRBD2 (5 bases). The V end was cut by 0 bases, the J end by 11 bases, with 20 bases between. This CDR3 spans 16 amino acids. Germline values: CDR1 SGHVS, CDR2 FQNEAQ. The CDR3 DNA reads TGTGCCAGCAGCTTAGCGACCGGACGGACTTTTGGACTTCAGTACTTC. The encoded protein is CASSLATGRTFGLQYF.

The V call is TRBV12-3 or TRBV12-4, the J call TRBJ2-5; 10 bases agree with TRBD2. V lost 7 bases, J lost 1 base, and 6 bases stayed unmatched. The CDR3 consists of 15 residues. CDR3 region: CASNSGRPSQETQYF. DNA of the CDR3: TGTGCCAGCAATAGCGGGAGGCCCTCCCAAGAGACCCAGTACTTC.

The V and J genes are TRBV30 and TRBJ2-1; a weak D match, TRBD1 (6 bases). The CDR3 has 12 residues. Germline CDR1 reads GTSNPN; CDR2 reads SVGIG (reference sequence). V dropped 2 bases and J dropped 4 bases, with 6 bases sitting between them. DNA for the CDR3: TGTGCCTGGAGTAGGGGGTACAATGAGCAGTTCTTC. It is translated as CAWSRGYNEQFF.

This clonotype was seen only a few times. The rearrangement uses TRBV7-9 and TRBJ1-5; possible D gene TRBD1, 5 bases. The germline CDR1 and CDR2 sequences are SEHNR and FQNEAQ (reference sequence). With 5 bases removed from V and 6 bases from J, the gap between germline ends came to 17 bases. This CDR3 contains 15 residues. The CDR3 DNA is TGTGCCAGCAGCGTAGAGGGGACTTCGGGTCAGCCCCAGCATTTT. It translates to CASSVEGTSGQPQHF.

This clonotype was seen a handful of times. The V gene is TRBV10-3, the J gene TRBJ2-5, with 12 bases lining up with TRBD2. The trim removed 4 bases at V and 5 bases at J, leaving 8 bases unmatched. This CDR3 is built from 16 residues. Germline loops: CDR1 ENHRY, CDR2 SYGVKD. The CDR3 loop is CAISATSGRWEETQYF. The CDR3 DNA reads as TGTGCCATCAGTGCGACTAGCGGGAGATGGGAGGAGACCCAGTACTTC.

This clonotype was detected a few times. This chain connects TRBV6-5 to TRBJ2-1; D remains unclear. The CDR3 is made up of 15 amino acids. Trimming stripped 2 bases from V and 1 base from J, with 9 bases between. The V gene's germline CDR1 is MNHEY and CDR2 SVGAGI. CDR3 in amino acids: CASSYREGSYNEQFF. The DNA for the CDR3 is TGTGCCAGCAGTTACAGGGAAGGGTCCTACAATGAGCAGTTCTTC.

This clonotype was counted between two and nine times. The chain joins TRBV29-1 to TRBJ1-1; no clear D gene. The V and J ends lost 6 bases and 1 base respectively, with 15 bases between them. This CDR3 spans 14 amino acids. The V gene's germline CDR1 is SQVTM and CDR2 ANQGSEA. As DNA, the CDR3 is TGCAGCGTCTTCTTAGGGAGGCCGAACACTGAAGCTTTCTTT. Protein: CSVFLGRPNTEAFF.

The table lists this clonotype with many counts. V gene TRBV28 combines with J gene TRBJ2-7; D might be TRBD1 (6 bases). The germline V gene encodes CDR1 MDHEN and CDR2 SYDVKM. With 4 bases removed from V and 1 base from J, the gap between germline ends came to 8 bases. This CDR3 has 13 residues. In DNA, the CDR3 is TGTGCCAGCAGTTCAGGACAGTCCTACGAGCAGTACGTC. Its translation: CASSSGQSYEQYV.

The chain combines TRBV20-1 with TRBJ1-1; 10 nucleotides match TRBD1. The germline CDR1 and CDR2 sequences are DFQATT and SNEGSKA (reference sequence). V lost 3 bases and J lost 10; bases outside the gene matches: 11. CDR3 size: 14 residues. DNA of the CDR3: TGCAGTGCTAGCGCGGGGACAGGGGCGGAGGCAGCTTTCTTT. Its protein product is CSASAGTGAEAAFF.

This clonotype was seen repeatedly, ten times or more. V gene TRBV28 combines with J gene TRBJ2-2; D remains ambiguous. The V gene's germline CDR1 is MDHEN and CDR2 SYDVKM. The CDR3 consists of 14 residues. V lost 6 bases and J lost 0, with 8 bases in between. The CDR3 sequence is CASRTHANTGELFF. The CDR3 nucleotides are TGTGCCAGCAGAACTCATGCGAACACCGGGGAGCTGTTTTTT.

This clonotype was counted between two and nine times. The chain joins TRBV7-2 to TRBJ2-7, with no clear D. Germline CDR1 reads SGHTA; CDR2 reads FQGNSA. CDR3 length: 14 residues. The V and J ends lost 1 base and 4 bases respectively, with 11 bases between them. CDR3: CASSLEVGPYEQYV. The CDR3 DNA reads TGTGCCAGCAGCTTAGAGGTCGGGCCTTACGAGCAGTACGTC.